This T cell receptor beta chain was documented in a study of cytomegalovirus exposure and HLA in healthy donors. In the study overall: Across a few hundred genotyped donors, about 80% landed in the Caucasian-associated ancestry cluster.

On this clone itself: Its antigen is unknown.

PCR primers comprised 60 Vbeta and 13 Jbeta primers. The method was immunoSEQ multiplex PCR; TCRdb's version includes in-frame clones alone and lacks a portion of them. The sample contains about 130,000 clones, 65% to 80% of which appear only once. Study results and limitations: For TCR beta chains, V- and J-gene trimming was later linked to a missense DCLRE1C variant. Within the data, a cluster of highly shared sequence variants was likely a sequencing artifact.

The TCR originated in a man between 25 and 39 years old in good health and CMV-seronegative. Sequencing used PBMCs.

CDR3 DNA: TGTGCCTGGAGTGTAGGGTGGTCAGGGATTAGTCAGTACTTC. Translation: CAWSVGWSGISQYF. The genes are TRBV30 and TRBJ2-4, with a weak D call TRBD1 (5 bases). Trimming took 0 bases from V and 12 from J, leaving 18 bases between them. The CDR3 has 14 residues. Per the germline V gene, CDR1 is GTSNPN and CDR2 is SVGIG (reference sequence).